The 3 T cell receptor beta chains below all came from one sample that was sequenced in a study of CD8 T cells in Susac syndrome. An input of about 0.5 to 1 ug of RNA was subjected to reverse transcription using random hexamers. TCRdb fed the immunoSEQ multiplex PCR reads into MiXCR, producing one record per CDR3 protein. This sample has roughly 130,000 distinct CDR3 sequences; about 95% occur once, and the top ten carry around 0.12%. What was sequenced was CD4+ T cells from PBMCs. These receptors came from a human donor in good health.

The chain is built from TRBV29-1 and TRBJ2-7; D gene unclear. Germline values: CDR1 SQVTM, CDR2 ANQGSEA. The V end was cut by 6 bases, the J end by 3 bases, with 18 bases between. The CDR3 covers 14 residues. This chain's CDR3 is CSVESPSGGYEQYF. The CDR3 nucleotides read TGCAGCGTGGAAAGTCCGTCGGGCGGCTACGAGCAGTACTTC.

V gene TRBV5-1 combines with J gene TRBJ2-1; D remains ambiguous. The CDR3 has 15 amino acids. CDR1 and CDR2 (germline): SGHRS, YFSETQ. V lost 1 base and J 5 bases, leaving 13 bases between the germline ends. The CDR3 reads CASSLWAGSDNEQFF. The CDR3 DNA reads as TGCGCCAGCAGCTTGTGGGCAGGTTCGGACAATGAGCAGTTCTTC.

The chain is built from TRBV3-1 and TRBJ2-7; the D gene is possibly TRBD1 (6 bases). Trimming removed 0 bases from V and 8 bases from J, with 8 bases in between. Germline V gene data show CDR1 as LGHDT and CDR2 as YNNKEL (reference sequence). CDR3 size: 12 residues. For the CDR3, the DNA is TGTGCCAGCAGCCAAGACGGACAGAAGCAGTACTTC. Translated: CASSQDGQKQYF.